The 2 T cell receptor beta chains presented below share a single source sample, sequenced in a study of blood T cells in healthy people across ages. Using a J-beta primer mix together with a sample-barcoded 5' primer, a second PCR was run for about 6 to 12 cycles. TCRdb passed the 5' RACE reads through MiXCR, listing each CDR3 protein once. Here the sample spans 600,000 to 850,000 distinct CDR3 sequences, more than 20% being singletons. This sample was shared with a second study, whose subject was T cells of mothers and their children.

Material for sequencing was blood. The receptor source for this set is a boy under 18 in good health.

The chain has TRBV7-2 and TRBJ2-5; D not certain. Deletions cut 3 bases from V and 4 bases from J, with 15 bases between. The CDR3 has 15 amino acids. CDR1 is SGHTA and CDR2 is FQGNSA in the germline V gene. This CDR3 is CASSFSDGFRETQYF. CDR3 nucleotides: TGTGCCAGCAGCTTCTCCGATGGTTTTAGAGAGACCCAGTACTTC.

This clonotype appeared a few times. The rearrangement links TRBV27 to TRBJ1-5; tentatively, D is TRBD1 (5 bases). CDR3 length: 14 amino acids. Germline CDR1 is MNHEY and CDR2 is SMNVEV (reference sequence). The V and J ends lost 5 bases and 3 bases respectively, with 11 bases between them. The CDR3 nucleotides are TGTGCCAGCAGTACTACAGGCCTCAATCAGCCCCAGCATTTT. Its protein is CASSTTGLNQPQHF.